This TCR beta chain was sequenced during a study of T cells in Graves' hyperthyroidism and ophthalmopathy. The CDR3 loop spans 14 amino acids. The germline gives CDR1 MGHDK, CDR2 SYGVNS. Trimming left V 5 bases short and J 2 bases short, with 13 bases between. On this clonotype: The antigen is unknown.

Hyperthyroidism was newly diagnosed in patients aged 18 to 65 (duration under 2 months). Out of 10 ml of fresh peripheral blood came the PBMCs. Study results and caveats: From stable hyperthyroidism, ophthalmopathy was set apart by a 13 V-J model. Blood also contained most expanded thyroid clonotypes above 0.001.

Regions amplified from RNA transcripts were the TCR beta CDR3 regions. The HTBI primer set was used in a first-round RT-PCR of the TCR CDR3. TCRdb re-called the multiplex PCR reads through MiXCR, storing one row per CDR3 protein. This table holds 300,000 or so distinct CDR3 sequences, 21% found once. The sequencing sample was made of blood. This TCR was sampled from a woman between 50 and 59 years old with Graves' hyperthyroidism. This chain connects TRBV25-1 to TRBJ2-7; D remains unclear. The CDR3 region has the DNA TGTGCCAGCAGTTGGGCAGCCGAGGCCTACGAGCAGTACTTC. Amino acids: CASSWAAEAYEQYF.